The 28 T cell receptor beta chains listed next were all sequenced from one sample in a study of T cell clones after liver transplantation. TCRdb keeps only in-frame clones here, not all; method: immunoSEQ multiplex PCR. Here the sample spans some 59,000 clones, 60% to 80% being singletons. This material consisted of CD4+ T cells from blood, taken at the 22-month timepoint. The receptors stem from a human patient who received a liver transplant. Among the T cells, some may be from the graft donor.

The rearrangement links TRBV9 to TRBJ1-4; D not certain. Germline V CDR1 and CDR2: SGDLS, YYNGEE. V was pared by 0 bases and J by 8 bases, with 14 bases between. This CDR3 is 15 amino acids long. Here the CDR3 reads CASSVESGIREKLFF. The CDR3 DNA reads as TGTGCCAGCAGCGTAGAATCCGGGATTAGGGAAAAACTGTTTTTT.

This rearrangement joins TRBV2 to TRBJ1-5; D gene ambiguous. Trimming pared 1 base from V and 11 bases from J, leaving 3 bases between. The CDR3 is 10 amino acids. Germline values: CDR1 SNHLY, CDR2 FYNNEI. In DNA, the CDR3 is TGTGCCAGCAGTGAAGTTGCCCAGCATTTT. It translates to CASSEVAQHF.

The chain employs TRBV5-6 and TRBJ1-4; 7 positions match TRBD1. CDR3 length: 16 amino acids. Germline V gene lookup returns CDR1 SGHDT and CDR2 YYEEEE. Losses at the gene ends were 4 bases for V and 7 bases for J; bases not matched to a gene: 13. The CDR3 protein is CASSLTGATSSEKLFF. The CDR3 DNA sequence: TGTGCCAGCAGCCTTACAGGGGCTACGAGTAGTGAAAAACTGTTTTTT.

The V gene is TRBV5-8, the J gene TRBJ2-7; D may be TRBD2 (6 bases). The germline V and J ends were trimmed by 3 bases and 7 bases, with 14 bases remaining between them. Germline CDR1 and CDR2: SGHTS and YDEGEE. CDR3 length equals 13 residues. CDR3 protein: CASSWGVLREQYF. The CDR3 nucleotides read TGTGCCAGCAGCTGGGGGGTTTTACGAGAGCAGTACTTC.

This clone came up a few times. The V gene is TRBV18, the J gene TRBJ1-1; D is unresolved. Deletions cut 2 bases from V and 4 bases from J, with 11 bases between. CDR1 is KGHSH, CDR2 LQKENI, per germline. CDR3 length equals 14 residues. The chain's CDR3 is CASSPEVGSTEAFF. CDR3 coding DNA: TGTGCCAGCTCACCAGAGGTAGGGAGCACTGAAGCTTTCTTT.

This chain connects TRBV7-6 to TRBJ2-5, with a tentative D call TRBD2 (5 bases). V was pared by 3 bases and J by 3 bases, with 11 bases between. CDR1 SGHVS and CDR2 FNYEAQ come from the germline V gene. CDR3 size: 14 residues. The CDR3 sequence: CASSLRQEEETQYF. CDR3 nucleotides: TGTGCCAGCAGCTTGCGGCAGGAGGAAGAGACCCAGTACTTC.

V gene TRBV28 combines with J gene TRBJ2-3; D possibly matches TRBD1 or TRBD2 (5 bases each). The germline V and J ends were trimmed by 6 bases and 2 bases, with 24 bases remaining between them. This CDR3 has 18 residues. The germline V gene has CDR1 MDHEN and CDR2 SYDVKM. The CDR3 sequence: CASSPYRGLGAITDTQYF. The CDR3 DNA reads TGTGCCAGCAGCCCTTATCGCGGACTCGGGGCAATCACAGATACGCAGTATTTT.

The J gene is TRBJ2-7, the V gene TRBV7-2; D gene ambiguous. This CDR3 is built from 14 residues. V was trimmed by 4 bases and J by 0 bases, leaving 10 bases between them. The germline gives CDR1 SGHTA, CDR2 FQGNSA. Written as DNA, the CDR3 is TGTGCCAGCAGCTCTCTACCGATCTCCTACGAGCAGTACTTC. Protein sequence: CASSSLPISYEQYF.

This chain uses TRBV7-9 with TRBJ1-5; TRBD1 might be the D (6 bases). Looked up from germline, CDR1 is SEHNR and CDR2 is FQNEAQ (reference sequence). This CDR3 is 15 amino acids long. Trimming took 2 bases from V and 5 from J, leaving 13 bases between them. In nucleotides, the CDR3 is TGTGCCAGCAGCTTATATGGGGGCCTAGATCAGCCCCAGCATTTT. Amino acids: CASSLYGGLDQPQHF.

CDR3 protein: CASSEIVGILAKNIQYF. The CDR3 region has the DNA TGCGCCAGCAGTGAAATCGTAGGCATTCTAGCCAAAAACATTCAGTACTTC. The V gene is TRBV23-1, the J gene TRBJ2-4; D ambiguous. TRBV23-1 is annotated as an ORF whose role is uncertain. Between the trimmed V and J ends, which lost 5 bases and 0 bases, there was a span of 17 bases. CDR3 length: 17 amino acids.

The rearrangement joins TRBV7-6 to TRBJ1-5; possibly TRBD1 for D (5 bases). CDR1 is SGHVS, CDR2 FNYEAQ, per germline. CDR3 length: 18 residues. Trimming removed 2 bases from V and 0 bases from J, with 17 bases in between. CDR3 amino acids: CASSLSALTGNSNQPQHF. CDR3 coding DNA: TGTGCCAGCAGCTTATCGGCCCTTACAGGAAATAGCAATCAGCCCCAGCATTTT.

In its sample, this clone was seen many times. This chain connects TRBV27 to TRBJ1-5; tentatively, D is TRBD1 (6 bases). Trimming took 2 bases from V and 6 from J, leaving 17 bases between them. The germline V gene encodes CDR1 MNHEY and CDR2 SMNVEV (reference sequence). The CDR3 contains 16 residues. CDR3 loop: CASSLMGGAQGQPQHF. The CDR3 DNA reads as TGTGCCAGCAGTTTAATGGGGGGGGCGCAGGGTCAGCCCCAGCATTTT.

For the CDR3, the DNA is TGTGCCAGCAGCACTCGACAGAGCCAGCCCCAGCATTTT. Translating gives CASSTRQSQPQHF. V gene TRBV7-2 combines with J gene TRBJ1-5, with D maybe TRBD1 (5 bases). Germline V CDR1 and CDR2: SGHTA, FQGNSA. The CDR3 sequence is 13 residues long. Deletions cut 5 bases from V and 7 bases from J, with 12 bases between.

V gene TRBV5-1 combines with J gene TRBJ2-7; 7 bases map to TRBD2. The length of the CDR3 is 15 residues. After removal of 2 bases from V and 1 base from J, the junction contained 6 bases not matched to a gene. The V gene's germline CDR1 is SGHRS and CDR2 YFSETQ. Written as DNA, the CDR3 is TGCGCCAGCAGCTTAACGGGGGGATCGTCCTACGAGCAGTACTTC. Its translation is CASSLTGGSSYEQYF.

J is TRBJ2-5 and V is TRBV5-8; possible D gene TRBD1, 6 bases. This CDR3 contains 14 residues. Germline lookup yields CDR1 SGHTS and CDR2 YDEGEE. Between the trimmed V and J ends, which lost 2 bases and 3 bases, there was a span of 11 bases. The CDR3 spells CASSFTGMEETQYF. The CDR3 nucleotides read TGTGCCAGCAGCTTTACAGGGATGGAAGAGACCCAGTACTTC.

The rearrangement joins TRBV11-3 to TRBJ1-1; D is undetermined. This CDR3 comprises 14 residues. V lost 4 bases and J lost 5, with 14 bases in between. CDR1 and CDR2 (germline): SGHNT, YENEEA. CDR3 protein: CASSSRASGTEAFF. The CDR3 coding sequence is TGTGCCAGCAGCTCCCGGGCCTCGGGGACTGAAGCTTTCTTT.

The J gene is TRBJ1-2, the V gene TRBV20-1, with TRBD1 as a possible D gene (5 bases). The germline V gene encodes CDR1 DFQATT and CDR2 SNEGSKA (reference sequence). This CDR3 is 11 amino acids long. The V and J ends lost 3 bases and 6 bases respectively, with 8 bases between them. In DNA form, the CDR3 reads TGCAGTGCTAGGGGGGTTAATGGCTACACCTTC. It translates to CSARGVNGYTF.

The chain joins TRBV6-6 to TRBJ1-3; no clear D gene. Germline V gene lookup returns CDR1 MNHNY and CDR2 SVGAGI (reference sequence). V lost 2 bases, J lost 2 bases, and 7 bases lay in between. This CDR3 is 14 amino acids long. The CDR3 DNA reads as TGTGCCAGCAGTTACACATGGGCTGGAAACACCATATATTTT. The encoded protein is CASSYTWAGNTIYF.

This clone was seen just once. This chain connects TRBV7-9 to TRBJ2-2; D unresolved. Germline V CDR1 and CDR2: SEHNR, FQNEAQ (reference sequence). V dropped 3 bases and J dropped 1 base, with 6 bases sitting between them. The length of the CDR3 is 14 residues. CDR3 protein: CASSFRRNTGELFF. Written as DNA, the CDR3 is TGTGCCAGCAGCTTCAGGAGGAACACCGGGGAGCTGTTTTTT.

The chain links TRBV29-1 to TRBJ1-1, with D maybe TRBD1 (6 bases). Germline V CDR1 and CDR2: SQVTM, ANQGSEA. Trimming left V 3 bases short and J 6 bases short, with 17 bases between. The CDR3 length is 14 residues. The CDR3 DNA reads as TGCAGCGTTGATTCTGGGGGCGCAAGGTCTGAAGCTTTCTTT. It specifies CSVDSGGARSEAFF.

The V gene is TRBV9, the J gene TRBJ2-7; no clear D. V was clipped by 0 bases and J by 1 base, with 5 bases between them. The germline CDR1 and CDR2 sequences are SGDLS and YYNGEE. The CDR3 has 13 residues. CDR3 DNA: TGTGCCAGCAGCGTAGGCAGTTCCTACGAGCAGTACTTC. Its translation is CASSVGSSYEQYF. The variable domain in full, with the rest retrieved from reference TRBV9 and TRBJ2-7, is DSGVTQTPKHLITATGQRVTLRCSPRSGDLSVYWYQQSLDQGLQFLIQYYNGEERAKGNILERFSAQQFPDLHSELNLSSLELGDSALYFCASSVGSSYEQYFGPGTRLTVT.

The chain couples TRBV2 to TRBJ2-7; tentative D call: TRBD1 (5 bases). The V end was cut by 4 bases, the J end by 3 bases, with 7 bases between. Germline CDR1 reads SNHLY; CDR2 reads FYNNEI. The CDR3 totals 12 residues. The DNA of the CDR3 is TGTGCCAGCAGTGTAAGGGGCTACGAGCAGTACTTC. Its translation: CASSVRGYEQYF.

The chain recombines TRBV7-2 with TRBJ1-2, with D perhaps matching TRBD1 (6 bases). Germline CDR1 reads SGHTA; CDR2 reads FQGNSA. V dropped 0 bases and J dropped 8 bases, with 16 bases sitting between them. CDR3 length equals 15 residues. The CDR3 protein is CASSLAWGARSGYTF. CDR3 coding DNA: TGTGCCAGCAGCTTAGCGTGGGGGGCGCGGAGCGGCTACACCTTC. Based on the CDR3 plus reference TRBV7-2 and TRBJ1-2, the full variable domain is GAGVSQSPSNKVTEKGKDVELRCDPISGHTALYWYRQSLGQGLEFLIYFQGNSAPDKSGLPSDRFSAERTGGSVSTLTIQRTQQEDSAVYLCASSLAWGARSGYTFGSGTRLTVV.

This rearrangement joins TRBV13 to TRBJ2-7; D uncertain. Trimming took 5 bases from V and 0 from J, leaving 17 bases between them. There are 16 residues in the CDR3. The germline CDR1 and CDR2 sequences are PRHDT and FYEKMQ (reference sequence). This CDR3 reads CASSPAQNWVSYEQYF. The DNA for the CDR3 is TGTGCCAGCAGCCCGGCACAGAATTGGGTCTCCTACGAGCAGTACTTC.

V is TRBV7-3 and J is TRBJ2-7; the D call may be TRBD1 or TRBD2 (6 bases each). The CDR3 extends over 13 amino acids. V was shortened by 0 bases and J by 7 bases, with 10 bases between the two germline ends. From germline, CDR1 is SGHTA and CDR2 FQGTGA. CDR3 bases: TGTGCCAGCAGCTTAACTGAAGGGGGGGAGCAGTACTTC. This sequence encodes CASSLTEGGEQYF.

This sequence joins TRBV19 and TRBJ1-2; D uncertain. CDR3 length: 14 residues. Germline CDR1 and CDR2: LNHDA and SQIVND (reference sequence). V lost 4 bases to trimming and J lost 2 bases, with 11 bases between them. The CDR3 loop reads CASSSSRANYGYTF. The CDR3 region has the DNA TGTGCCAGTAGTAGTAGCCGGGCGAACTATGGCTACACCTTC.

DNA of the CDR3: TGTGCCAGCTCACCTATGACAGAAAACATTCAGTACTTC. Its translation is CASSPMTENIQYF. The chain couples TRBV18 to TRBJ2-4; D perhaps matches TRBD1 (5 bases). This CDR3 spans 13 amino acids. V was cut by 3 bases and J by 5 bases, with 8 bases left in between. Germline CDR1 reads KGHSH; CDR2 reads LQKENI.

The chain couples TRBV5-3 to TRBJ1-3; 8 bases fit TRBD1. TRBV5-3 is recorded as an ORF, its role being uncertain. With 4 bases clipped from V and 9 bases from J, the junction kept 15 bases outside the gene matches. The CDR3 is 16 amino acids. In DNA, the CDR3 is TGTGCCAGAAGCCAAACCGGGACAGGACGAGGAGTCACCATATATTTT. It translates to CARSQTGTGRGVTIYF.